The following is a T cell receptor (beta chain) sequence with its context. This clonotype was found many times. Its target antigen remains unknown. Nothing much larger sits one base from this clone, and base qualities are not available. Profiling of TCR beta VDJ combinations and CDR3 sequences used genomic DNA as the template. An Illumina HiSeq 2000 was the platform used for TCR repertoire sequencing. Regarding the original processing steps: TRBV/TRBJ rearrangement plots, CDR3 size and DJ length profiles, and Simpson's diversity index were used to evaluate the repertoires. The immunodominant clone was defined as the most abundant DNA sequence in deep sequencing data. CDR3 amino acid sequences were screened for sharing across subjects and were compared with published repertoires and the VDJdb database. Using fastp at Q25 and MiXCR, TCRdb reprocessed the public reads and kept productive beta chains. Records with the same CDR3 protein are collapsed into one entry carrying the most frequent genes and DNA. It is TCRdb's table, rather than the study itself, that gives the V and J calls and clone size. For this sample there are hundreds of thousands of distinct CDR3 sequences; 55% to 75% appear just once. 3.5% to 4.5% of the sample belongs to the ten largest clones.

The sample originates from a study of CD8+CD57+ T cells in acquired aplastic anemia (dated by TCRdb to between 2017 and 2018). With respect to the entire study: On average, sorted CD4+ and CD8+ cells yielded 3.2 ug of extracted DNA, with a range of roughly 0.17 to 27.4 ug. Mean read counts for healthy donor samples were 9 million to 10.8 million for CD4+ cells and roughly 12 million for CD8+ cells.

V is clipped by 4 bases and J by 4 bases, and the sequence between their germline boundaries is 7 bases long. The germline V gene encodes CDR1 GTSNPN and CDR2 SVGIG (reference sequence). Taken from cysteine to phenylalanine, the CDR3 has 11 residues. Only the CDR3 DNA stays, 33 bases, in frame from base 1. On the study overall, not on this receptor specifically: Between patients and healthy controls, no significant difference in CD8+ Simpson's diversity was found (P=0.060). Roughly 30 CD8+ CDR3 sequences were found to be shared between patients and controls, but these sequences appeared to be highly expressed in patients and within the immunodominant clones of the patients.

TCR repertoires of sorted CD4+ and CD8+ blood T cells from severe aplastic anemia patients and healthy subjects were deep-sequenced in the study. Ficoll-Paque density gradient centrifugation was used to isolate peripheral blood mononuclear cells. Before DNA was extracted, CD4+ and CD8+ T cells were sorted using either FACS or magnetic beads. The chain is made from TRBV30 and TRBJ1-1, with the identity of the D gene unclear. Sequenced: sorted CD4+, CD8+, or CD8+CD57+ T cells (not recorded which) from PBMCs. The sequence came from a human donor in good health, serving as a control. The DNA is TGTGCCTGGAAGGCGGTCACTGAAGCTTTCTTT. The encoded protein is CAWKAVTEAFF. The full variable domain, with segments outside the CDR3 supplied by the reference TRBV30 and TRBJ1-1 proteins, appears as SQTIHQWPATLVQPVGSPLSLECTVEGTSNPNLYWYRQAAGRGLQLLFYSVGIGQISSEVPQNLSASRPQDRQFILSSKKLLLSDSGFYLCAWKAVTEAFFGQGTRLTVV.